The 14 T cell receptor beta chains given below trace back to one sample, sequenced in a study of Graves' ophthalmopathy and Graves' hyperthyroidism. Amplification of TCR beta CDR3 regions used RNA transcripts. The library came from an HTBI-primed first-round RT-PCR and a second-round multiplex PCR. Each CDR3 protein is one row after TCRdb ran MiXCR on the multiplex PCR reads. The sample lists approximately 160,000 distinct CDR3 sequences, roughly 36% seen once, with less than 9.5% in the top ten. The sample was peripheral blood. The receptors here all came from a man aged 25-45 years with Graves' ophthalmopathy.

This clonotype occurred many times. The chain uses TRBV12-3 or TRBV12-4 and TRBJ1-5, with 7 bases that match TRBD1. The CDR3 has 18 amino acids. With 6 bases clipped from V and 7 bases from J, the junction kept 21 bases outside the gene matches. CDR3 region: CASSLKSTGTVSPQPQHF. The CDR3 DNA reads as TGTGCCAGCAGCCTAAAATCGACAGGGACTGTTTCACCCCAGCCCCAGCATTTT.

V usage is TRBV15 and J usage is TRBJ1-1, with D perhaps matching TRBD1 (5 bases). V was shortened by 0 bases and J by 7 bases, with 15 bases between the two germline ends. CDR1 and CDR2 (germline): LNHNV, YYDKDF (reference sequence). This CDR3 region has 15 residues. CDR3 amino acids: CATSRDSLSGHEAFF. The CDR3 DNA is TGTGCCACCAGCAGAGATAGCCTCTCAGGGCATGAAGCTTTCTTT.

There are many counts of this clonotype. This chain connects TRBV2 to TRBJ2-2; the match to TRBD2 covers 10 bases. The CDR3 has 16 residues. J lost 5 bases, V lost 7 bases, and 10 bases had no gene match. Germline CDR1 is SNHLY and CDR2 is FYNNEI. CDR3 sequence reads: CASKTSGTSATGELFF. The DNA for the CDR3 is TGTGCCAGCAAAACCAGCGGGACTAGCGCGACCGGGGAGCTGTTTTTT.

This clonotype was seen many times. The chain recombines TRBV30 with TRBJ2-7; 9 nucleotides agree with TRBD2. CDR3 length: 17 amino acids. Germline trimming cut 4 bases from V and 2 bases from J; bases unmatched to any gene: 15. Germline CDR1 reads GTSNPN; CDR2 reads SVGIG (reference sequence). The CDR3 protein is CAWTPPGTLAGAYEQYF. For the CDR3, the DNA is TGTGCCTGGACCCCCCCTGGGACTTTAGCGGGGGCCTACGAGCAGTACTTC.

The CDR3, as DNA: TGTGCCAGCAGCTCCCAGGCCTTTCCCCCAAACGAGCAGTACTTC. As protein: CASSSQAFPPNEQYF. The rearrangement links TRBV27 to TRBJ2-7; no clear D. Germline-derived CDR1 and CDR2 are MNHEY and SMNVEV (reference sequence). V was shortened by 6 bases and J by 5 bases, with 20 bases between the two germline ends. CDR3 size: 15 residues.

This chain uses TRBV5-1 with TRBJ1-2, with D unresolved. Germline V CDR1 and CDR2: SGHRS, YFSETQ. CDR3 length: 12 residues. Trimming pared 5 bases from V and 6 bases from J, leaving 11 bases between. CDR3 sequence: CASRLVEDGYTF. The CDR3, as DNA: TGCGCCAGCAGGCTTGTGGAGGATGGCTACACCTTC.

CDR3 DNA: TGTGCCAGCAAACGACAGGGGTTCAATCAGCCCCAGCATTTT. Its protein product is CASKRQGFNQPQHF. This rearrangement joins TRBV27 to TRBJ1-5, with 8 bases fitting TRBD1. Germline V lookup: CDR1 MNHEY, CDR2 SMNVEV (reference sequence). J lost 3 bases, V lost 7 bases, and 5 bases had no gene match. The CDR3 totals 14 residues.

The table lists this clonotype with many counts. The V call is TRBV6-2 or TRBV6-3, the J call TRBJ1-2; D uncertain. The CDR3 has 13 residues. Deletions cut 2 bases from V and 4 bases from J, with 8 bases between. The germline V gene has CDR1 MNHEY and CDR2 SVGEGT. In DNA, the CDR3 is TGTGCCAGCAGTTACCCCGGATCCTATGGCTACACCTTC. Translation gives CASSYPGSYGYTF.

This clonotype was picked up many times. V is TRBV30 and J is TRBJ1-2, with TRBD1 matching over 7 bases. Germline CDR1 GTSNPN, CDR2 SVGIG (reference sequence). The CDR3 loop spans 15 amino acids. V trimming: 4 bases; J trimming: 3 bases; junction bases outside the gene matches: 11. The CDR3 region is CAWTTPGTDHYGYTF. In DNA, the CDR3 is TGTGCCTGGACCACTCCCGGGACAGATCACTATGGCTACACCTTC.

The rearrangement uses TRBV12-3 or TRBV12-4 and TRBJ2-5; D gene ambiguous. The J call may be incorrect, as the DNA end agrees better with TRBJ2-4. The CDR3 sequence is 13 residues long. The CDR3 here is CASSPRAAHIQYF. In nucleotides, the CDR3 is TGTGCCAGCAGCCCCCGGGCAGCCCACATTCAGTACTTC.

The chain carries TRBV7-9 and TRBJ2-5; a possible D gene is TRBD2 (5 bases). Germline V gene data show CDR1 as SEHNR and CDR2 as FQNEAQ (reference sequence). V was cut by 4 bases and J by 5 bases, with 14 bases left in between. This CDR3 has 14 amino acids. CDR3 in amino acids: CASSSLGIGETQYF. DNA for the CDR3: TGTGCCAGCAGCTCCCTCGGGATTGGGGAGACCCAGTACTTC.

The chain couples TRBV28 to TRBJ1-5; 7 nucleotides match TRBD1. The germline CDR1 and CDR2 sequences are MDHEN and SYDVKM. The trim removed 5 bases at V and 3 bases at J, leaving 10 bases unmatched. This CDR3 has 16 residues. The CDR3, as DNA: TGTGCCAGCAGTCGAGACAGGGTTAACGACAATCAGCCCCAGCATTTT. This gives the protein CASSRDRVNDNQPQHF.

The chain is built from TRBV7-8 and TRBJ2-7; D might be TRBD2 (5 bases). The CDR3 runs 15 residues. CDR1 SGHVS and CDR2 FQNEAQ come from the germline V gene. The germline V and J ends were trimmed by 3 bases and 1 base, with 13 bases remaining between them. DNA for the CDR3: TGTGCCAGCAGCTTGTCGGAGGTTTCGTCCTACGAGCAGTACTTC. Protein sequence: CASSLSEVSSYEQYF.

This clonotype was observed at least ten times. The V gene is TRBV7-2, the J gene TRBJ1-2; D is possibly TRBD1 (6 bases). The CDR3 runs 14 residues. V was cut by 1 base and J by 8 bases, with 14 bases left in between. The V gene's germline CDR1 is SGHTA and CDR2 FQGNSA. Here the CDR3 DNA reads TGTGCCAGCAGCTTAGATGTTACAGGGTACGGCTACACCTTC. Its translation: CASSLDVTGYGYTF.